This entry features one T cell receptor (beta chain) sequence. The antigen remains undetermined. Sequencing of cultured CD4+ T cell DNA used the Oncomine TCR Beta short-read assay. TCRdb analysed the PCR reads with MiXCR anew, one entry per CDR3 protein. The table lists 2,000 to 3,000 distinct CDR3 sequences, 20% to 30% of them singletons. This sample was included in a study of vaccination and CD4 T cells after COVID-19. For the study at large: Cells were stimulated with overlapping spike peptide pools from SARS-CoV-2, HCoV-NL63, HCoV-OC43 and HCoV-229E.

The CDR3 has 16 amino acids. Trimming removed 5 bases from V and 3 bases from J; junction bases left unmatched: 9. The germline CDR1 and CDR2 sequences are SGHTA and FQGNSA. Stated treatment: roughly 11-day PBMC culture with coronavirus spike peptide pools or control peptides (ViraFEST assay). Via ViraFEST, peptide pools expanded antigen-specific T cells before TCR sequencing. The J gene is TRBJ2-3, the V gene TRBV7-2; 9 bases fit TRBD2. The origin of this receptor is a human donor who had recovered from COVID-19. The sample in question was CD4+ T cells from blood, cultured in vitro, obtained after SARS-CoV-2 vaccination. CDR3 region: CASSLGTSIFTDTQYF. CDR3 coding DNA: TGTGCCAGCAGCCTCGGGACTAGCATTTTTACAGATACGCAGTATTTT.